Given below is one TCR beta chain in context. The antigen is not known. This same CDR3 is encoded by further DNA sequences in the sample. These data belong to a study of shared clonotypes between healthy human individuals. General study results and limits: Shared across a handful of donors were around 5% of the naive CD4 clonotypes.

The donors, all of them Caucasian adults, lived in Nashville, Tennessee. Here immunoSEQ multiplex PCR was the method, and the copy in TCRdb shows in-frame clones only, minus some. The data show about 2 million clones, approximately 95% seen once. CDR3 size: 14 residues. V lost 0 bases and J lost 4, with 9 bases in between. The germline V gene encodes CDR1 ENHRY and CDR2 SYGVKD. Material: naive CD4+ T cells sorted from blood. Subset reported: CD45RA+ positively selected. This TCR came from a man aged 18 to 30 in good health. V is TRBV10-3 and J is TRBJ1-1; TRBD1 is a possible D gene (6 bases). The CDR3 protein is CAISESGGGTEAFF. CDR3 nucleotide sequence: TGTGCCATCAGTGAGTCAGGAGGGGGCACTGAAGCTTTCTTT.